This T cell receptor (beta chain) was recorded in a study of blood T cell repertoires in COVID-19. On the study more broadly: Both acute and convalescent COVID-19 samples were obtained from the United States, Italy and Spain.

The study recruited people aged about 18 to 90 years across 20 to 30 US areas. Data came from immunoSEQ multiplex PCR; TCRdb stores just in-frame clones and leaves some out. The sample has hundreds of thousands of clones, more than 75% seen once; the top ten hold about 7.7%. This clone came up a few times. V shed 8 bases and J shed 8 bases, with 15 bases lying between them. The CDR3 sequence is 12 residues long. The sequenced material came from PBMCs or T cells enriched from blood (not recorded which). This TCR was recovered from a woman between 35 and 50 years old with acute COVID-19. The J gene is TRBJ1-2, the V gene TRBV12-3 or TRBV12-4; possible D gene TRBD1, 5 bases. As DNA, the CDR3 is TGTGCCAGCGGGGGGGTCTATGGAGGCTACACCTTC. Translating gives CASGGVYGGYTF.